The TCR beta chain described here comes from a study of CD8+CD57+ T cells in acquired aplastic anemia. Study at large: Sorted CD4+ plus CD8+ cells gave DNA averaging around 3.2 ug.

Trimming took off 3 bases at V and 4 bases at J, with 18 bases between the two ends. The germline V gene has CDR1 LNHDA and CDR2 SQIVND (reference sequence). This CDR3 is built from 16 residues. Comment on this clonotype: Its antigen is currently unknown.

The template used for profiling TCR beta VDJ and CDR3 was genomic DNA. From the reads, TCRdb called clonotypes with MiXCR, one entry per CDR3 protein. The sample contains 200,000 to 250,000 distinct CDR3 sequences, 45% to 50% of which appear only once. The authors sequenced patients whose flow cytometry had shown CD8+CD57+ cell expansion. Study-wide results and caveats: About 29 sequences, all CD8+ CDR3, were shared between patients and controls.

The receptor was derived from a human donor with aplastic anemia. Sequencing was carried out using sorted CD4+, CD8+, or CD8+CD57+ T cells (not recorded which) from PBMCs. The chain links TRBV19 to TRBJ1-2; perhaps TRBD1 as D (6 bases). CDR3 in amino acids: CASSIQGQGGGYGYTF. In nucleotides, the CDR3 is TGTGCCAGTAGTATCCAGGGACAAGGAGGTGGCTATGGCTACACCTTC.